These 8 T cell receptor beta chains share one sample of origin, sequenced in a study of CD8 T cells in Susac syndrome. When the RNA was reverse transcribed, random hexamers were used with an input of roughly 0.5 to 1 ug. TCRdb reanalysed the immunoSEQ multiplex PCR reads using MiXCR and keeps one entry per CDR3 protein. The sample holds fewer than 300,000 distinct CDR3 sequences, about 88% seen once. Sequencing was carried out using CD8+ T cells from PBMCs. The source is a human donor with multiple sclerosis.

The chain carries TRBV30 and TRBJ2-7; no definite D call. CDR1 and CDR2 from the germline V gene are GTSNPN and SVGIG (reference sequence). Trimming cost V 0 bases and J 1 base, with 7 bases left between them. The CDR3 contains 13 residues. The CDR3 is CAWSVGSSYEQYF. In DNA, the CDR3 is TGTGCCTGGAGTGTAGGTAGTTCCTACGAGCAGTACTTC.

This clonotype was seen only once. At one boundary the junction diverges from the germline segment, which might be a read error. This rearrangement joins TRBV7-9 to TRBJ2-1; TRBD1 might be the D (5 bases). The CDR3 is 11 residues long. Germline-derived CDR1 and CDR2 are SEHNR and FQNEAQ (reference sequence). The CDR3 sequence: CASSLGQARVF. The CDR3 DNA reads TGTGCCAGCAGCTTAGGCCAAGCCAGGGTCTTC.

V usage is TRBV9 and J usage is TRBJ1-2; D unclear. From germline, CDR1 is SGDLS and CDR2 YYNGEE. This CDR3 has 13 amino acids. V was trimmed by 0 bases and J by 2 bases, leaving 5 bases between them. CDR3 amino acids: CASSVAKNYGYTF. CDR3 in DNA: TGTGCCAGCAGCGTAGCAAAAAACTATGGCTACACCTTC.

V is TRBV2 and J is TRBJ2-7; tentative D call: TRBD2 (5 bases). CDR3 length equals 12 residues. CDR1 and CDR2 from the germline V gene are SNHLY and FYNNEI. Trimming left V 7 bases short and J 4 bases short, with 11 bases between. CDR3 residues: CASIRGSYEQYF. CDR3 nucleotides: TGTGCCAGCATACGAGGGAGTTACGAGCAGTACTTC. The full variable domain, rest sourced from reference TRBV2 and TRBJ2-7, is EPEVTQTPSHQVTQMGQEVILRCVPISNHLYFYWYRQILGQKVEFLVSFYNNEISEKSEIFDDQFSVERPDGSNFTLKIRSTKLEDSAMYFCASIRGSYEQYFGPGTRLTVT.

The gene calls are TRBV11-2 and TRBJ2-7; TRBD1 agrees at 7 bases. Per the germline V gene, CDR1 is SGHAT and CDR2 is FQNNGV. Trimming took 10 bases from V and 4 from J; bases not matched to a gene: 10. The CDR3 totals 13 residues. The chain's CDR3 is CATSGTDKYEQYF. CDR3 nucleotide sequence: TGTGCCACGTCCGGGACAGACAAATACGAGCAGTACTTC.

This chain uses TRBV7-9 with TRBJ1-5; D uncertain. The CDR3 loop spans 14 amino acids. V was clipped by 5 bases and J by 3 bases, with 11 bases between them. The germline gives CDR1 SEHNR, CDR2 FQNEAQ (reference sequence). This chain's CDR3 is CASSPSDFNQPQHF. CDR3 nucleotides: TGTGCCAGCAGCCCATCGGACTTCAATCAGCCCCAGCATTTT.

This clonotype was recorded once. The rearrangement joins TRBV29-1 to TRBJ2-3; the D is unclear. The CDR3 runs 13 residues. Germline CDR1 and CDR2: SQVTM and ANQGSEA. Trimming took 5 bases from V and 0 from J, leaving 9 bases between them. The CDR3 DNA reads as TGCAGCGTTTTCGGCTCTAGCACAGATACGCAGTATTTT. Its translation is CSVFGSSTDTQYF.

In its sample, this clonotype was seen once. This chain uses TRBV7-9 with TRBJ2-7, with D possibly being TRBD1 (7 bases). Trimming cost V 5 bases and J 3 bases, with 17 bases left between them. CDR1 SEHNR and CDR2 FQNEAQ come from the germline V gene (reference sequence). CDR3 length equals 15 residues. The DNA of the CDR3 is TGTGCCAGCAGCCCTCAGGGGGGCATCAGCTACGAGCAGTACTTC. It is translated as CASSPQGGISYEQYF.